The 20 T cell receptor beta chains reported below all come from one sample, sequenced in a study of T-cell memory formation after mild COVID-19. Using its own MiXCR run on the 5' RACE reads, TCRdb lists one record per CDR3 protein. Altogether 150,000 or so distinct CDR3 sequences are present, roughly 15% being singletons, with the ten largest covering roughly 15%. Sequenced input: PBMCs or a T cell subset sorted from them (not recorded which). These receptors originate from an adult woman who had mild COVID-19 (a few samples of this study predate the infection). Cell type and time point are not known.

V is TRBV6-2 or TRBV6-3 and J is TRBJ1-2; 9 nucleotides agree with TRBD1. CDR3 size: 14 residues. Germline V gives CDR1 MNHEY, CDR2 SVGEGT. V trimming: 8 bases; J trimming: 7 bases; junction bases outside the gene matches: 11. CDR3 sequence: CASYSYGTGSGYTF. The CDR3 region has the DNA TGTGCCAGCTACAGTTATGGGACAGGGTCTGGCTACACCTTC.

This chain uses TRBV5-4 with TRBJ1-1, with D hard to call. The CDR3 loop spans 15 amino acids. Germline assignment: CDR1 SGHNT and CDR2 YYREEE (reference sequence). Trimming left V 0 bases short and J 5 bases short, with 14 bases between. CDR3 sequence (DNA): TGTGCCAGCAGCTTGGGGCCCGGGGTTGGGACTGAAGCTTTCTTT. It is translated as CASSLGPGVGTEAFF.

This sequence joins TRBV5-1 and TRBJ2-2; TRBD1 might be the D (5 bases). CDR1 SGHRS and CDR2 YFSETQ come from the germline V gene. V was pared by 0 bases and J by 6 bases, with 9 bases between. The CDR3 extends over 14 amino acids. The CDR3 loop reads CASSLEQVPGELFF. DNA for the CDR3: TGCGCCAGCAGCTTGGAACAGGTCCCCGGGGAGCTGTTTTTT.

The sample holds a few counts of this clonotype. The rearrangement links TRBV2 to TRBJ2-3; possibly TRBD2 for D (6 bases). The germline V gene encodes CDR1 SNHLY and CDR2 FYNNEI. V lost 8 bases and J 5 bases, leaving 17 bases between the germline ends. The CDR3 has 14 residues. The CDR3 nucleotides read TGTGCCAGCGATGGTCGGGAGTATGGAGATACGCAGTATTTT. Translated: CASDGREYGDTQYF.

This clonotype was seen more than once but under ten times. This chain joins TRBV20-1 and TRBJ1-1; perhaps TRBD1 as D (6 bases). V lost 2 bases, J lost 8 bases, and 9 bases lay in between. Germline V CDR1 and CDR2: DFQATT, SNEGSKA (reference sequence). CDR3 length: 11 residues. CDR3 nucleotide sequence: TGCAGTGCTAGACCTACAGGGGAAGCTTTCTTT. Its translation is CSARPTGEAFF.

This clonotype occurred many times. The chain carries TRBV12-3 or TRBV12-4 and TRBJ2-7; 10 bases line up with TRBD1. The CDR3 runs to 16 residues. The V segment lost 5 bases and the J segment 2 bases; nucleotides outside the gene matches: 9. CDR3 in amino acids: CASSLAGTGVAYEQYF. CDR3 coding DNA: TGTGCCAGCAGTCTGGCCGGGACAGGGGTCGCCTACGAGCAGTACTTC.

This clonotype was observed at least ten times. The chain carries TRBV10-3 and TRBJ2-7; 7 bases map to TRBD2. CDR1 is ENHRY, CDR2 SYGVKD, per germline. The trim removed 0 bases at V and 2 bases at J, leaving 1 base unmatched. There are 14 residues in the CDR3. CDR3 coding DNA: TGTGCCATCAGTGAGTCCGGACTAGCCTACGAGCAGTACTTC. Its protein product is CAISESGLAYEQYF.

This rearrangement joins TRBV18 to TRBJ2-1, with 12 bases identical to TRBD2. CDR1 is KGHSH, CDR2 LQKENI, per germline. Germline trimming cut 2 bases from V and 14 bases from J; bases unmatched to any gene: 10. This CDR3 has 15 residues. The CDR3 bases are TGTGCCAGCTCACCAAATCCAACTAGCGGGGGGTTGAAGTTCTTC. Encoded protein: CASSPNPTSGGLKFF.

This chain uses TRBV24-1 with TRBJ1-5, with unresolved D. V was cut by 4 bases and J by 0 bases, with 12 bases left in between. Germline V gene data show CDR1 as KGHDR and CDR2 as SFDVKD. The CDR3 runs to 16 residues. CDR3 region: CATSDSAGTSNQPQHF. The CDR3 region has the DNA TGTGCCACCAGTGACTCGGCAGGCACTAGCAATCAGCCCCAGCATTTT.

Many counts were recorded for this clonotype. The chain couples TRBV7-6 to TRBJ1-2; D remains ambiguous. The CDR3 contains 14 residues. The germline V gene has CDR1 SGHVS and CDR2 FNYEAQ. V lost 5 bases, J lost 2 bases, and 12 bases lay in between. CDR3 sequence: CASSPQTANYGYTF. Here the CDR3 DNA reads TGTGCCAGCAGCCCCCAAACAGCCAACTATGGCTACACCTTC.

This clonotype was seen ten or more times. The chain recombines TRBV24-1 with TRBJ2-5; 8 bases line up with TRBD1. In germline, CDR1 is KGHDR, CDR2 SFDVKD. The CDR3 length is 15 residues. Losses at the gene ends were 3 bases for V and 4 bases for J; bases not matched to a gene: 6. The CDR3 protein is CATSDRDRKAETQYF. The CDR3 bases are TGTGCCACCAGTGATCGGGACAGGAAAGCAGAGACCCAGTACTTC.

V usage is TRBV21-1 and J usage is TRBJ2-1; the table's D call TRBD1 went unverified against the DNA. TRBV21-1 is an annotated pseudogene. The CDR3 consists of 15 residues. CDR3 nucleotide sequence: TGTGCCAGCAGCCGGCGGGGGAGTCGAAGTGGTGAGCAGTTCTTC. Encoded protein: CASSRRGSRSGEQFF.

This sequence joins TRBV7-9 and TRBJ1-4, with D perhaps matching TRBD1 (5 bases). This CDR3 has 14 amino acids. The germline CDR1 and CDR2 sequences are SEHNR and FQNEAQ (reference sequence). V lost 5 bases to trimming and J lost 5 bases, with 12 bases between them. CDR3 residues: CASSRDSWNEKLFF. CDR3 nucleotides: TGTGCCAGCAGCCGAGACAGTTGGAATGAAAAACTGTTTTTT.

This clonotype was seen at least ten times. Germline is not matched at one junction end, which may reflect a read error. The chain carries TRBV5-1 and TRBJ2-5, with D uncertain. CDR3 length equals 12 residues. The germline V gene encodes CDR1 SGHRS and CDR2 YFSETQ. The CDR3 reads CASSLGQETQYF. The CDR3 DNA follows: TGTGCCAGCAGTTTGGGACAAGAGACCCAGTACTTC.

This clonotype was seen more than once but under ten times. The gene calls are TRBV7-9 and TRBJ2-7; D is unclear. This CDR3 is 12 amino acids long. Trimming stripped 2 bases from V and 3 bases from J, with 5 bases between. Germline V CDR1 and CDR2: SEHNR, FQNEAQ (reference sequence). The CDR3 DNA reads as TGTGCCAGCAGCTTATACGGCTACGAGCAGTACTTC. This gives the protein CASSLYGYEQYF. The full variable domain, its missing parts supplied by reference TRBV7-9 and TRBJ2-7, is DTGVSQNPRHKITKRGQNVTFRCDPISEHNRLYWYRQTLGQGPEFLTYFQNEAQLEKSRLLSDRFSAERPKGSFSTLEIQRTEQGDSAMYLCASSLYGYEQYFGPGTRLTVT.

This chain uses TRBV28 with TRBJ2-7; D is perhaps TRBD2 (6 bases). V lost 10 bases and J 12 bases, leaving 25 bases between the germline ends. Germline-derived CDR1 and CDR2 are MDHEN and SYDVKM. This CDR3 is built from 13 residues. CDR3 DNA: TGTGCCATCGGGGGAGCGAGCAGTAATGCTGGGTACTTC. Translating gives CAIGGASSNAGYF.

Only a few counts were recorded for this clonotype. The chain uses TRBV24-1 and TRBJ1-1; no definite D call. Between the trimmed V and J ends, which lost 3 bases and 7 bases, there was a span of 8 bases. The CDR3 runs 12 residues. Looked up from germline, CDR1 is KGHDR and CDR2 is SFDVKD. CDR3 region: CATSDVGHEAFF. The CDR3 DNA sequence: TGTGCCACCAGTGATGTAGGCCATGAAGCTTTCTTT.

Only a few counts were recorded for this clonotype. V usage is TRBV10-3 and J usage is TRBJ2-7; 8 nucleotides match TRBD1. With V trimmed by 4 bases and J by 3 bases, 8 bases remained unmatched. The germline V gene has CDR1 ENHRY and CDR2 SYGVKD. The CDR3 has 15 residues. CDR3 amino acids: CAISGGQGASYEQYF. As DNA, the CDR3 is TGTGCCATCAGTGGTGGGCAGGGGGCGAGCTACGAGCAGTACTTC.

The V and J genes are TRBV12-3 or TRBV12-4 and TRBJ2-2, with D possibly being TRBD2 (5 bases). The CDR3 consists of 15 residues. The V and J ends lost 2 bases and 4 bases respectively, with 11 bases between them. CDR3 in amino acids: CASSLSGSSTGELFF. The CDR3 DNA reads TGTGCCAGCAGTTTATCGGGGAGTAGCACCGGGGAGCTGTTTTTT.

This clonotype was observed a few times. The chain recombines TRBV5-1 with TRBJ2-2; possible D gene TRBD2, 5 bases. V lost 4 bases to trimming and J lost 5 bases, with 12 bases between them. Per germline, CDR1 SGHRS and CDR2 YFSETQ. The CDR3 sequence is 14 residues long. In nucleotides, the CDR3 is TGCGCCAGCAGCCCAGGAAGGAGGACCGGGGAGCTGTTTTTT. This codes for CASSPGRRTGELFF.